This record concerns one T cell receptor (beta chain) sequence. As yet, its antigen is unknown. This entry belongs to a study of T cells in Graves' hyperthyroidism and ophthalmopathy. Study-wide results and caveats: Ophthalmopathy and stable hyperthyroidism were told apart by a 13 V-J model.

Diagnoses were established using clinical symptoms, serum thyroxine and TRAb, thyroid ultrasound and orbital computed tomography. PBMCs were collected from an approximately 9.5 ml volume of fresh peripheral blood. Using RNA transcripts as the source, TCR beta CDR3 regions were amplified. HTBI primers drove first-round RT-PCR of the TCR CDR3. MiXCR was run by TCRdb on the multiplex PCR reads, yielding one entry per CDR3 protein. The profile shows 550,000 to 650,000 distinct CDR3 sequences, approximately 14% of them singletons. CDR3 length: 13 residues. Germline-derived CDR1 and CDR2 are WNHNN and SYGVQD (reference sequence). Between the trimmed V and J ends, which lost 3 bases and 4 bases, there was a span of 10 bases.

The sequenced material came from blood. The chain joins TRBV10-1 to TRBJ2-7; D remains unclear. This receptor was taken from a woman between 40 and 55 years old with Graves' hyperthyroidism. DNA for the CDR3: TGCGCCAGCAGTGATAAGTGGGGATACGAGCAGTACTTC. Translated, it gives CASSDKWGYEQYF.